A selection of T cell receptor beta chains follows, all from one sample in a study of blood T cell repertoires in COVID-19. TCRdb's copy holds only in-frame clones and misses some; the assay was immunoSEQ multiplex PCR. In the table there are about 150,000 clones, around four fifths of which are singletons. Sequenced sample: PBMCs or T cells enriched from blood (not recorded which). The receptors originated from a middle-aged man who had recovered from COVID-19. Each CDR3 is given with its conserved first and last residue. D genes are given only for firm matches. Clone size is stated in some rows and not others, as once, few, many or a class when expanded.

clone_size j_call d_call v_call cdr3_length cdr3_nt cdr3_aa
few TRBJ1-5 . TRBV6-5 15 TGTGCCAGCAGCACAAAGGGGTACAACAATCAGCCCCAGCATTTT CASSTKGYNNQPQHF
. TRBJ2-7 . TRBV18 13 TGTGCCAGCTCACCAGGCACCCTCTACGAGCAGTACTTC CASSPGTLYEQYF
. TRBJ1-6 TRBD1 TRBV6-5 13 TGTGCCAGCAGAGACAGGGTAAATTCACCCCTCCACTTT CASRDRVNSPLHF
. TRBJ1-6 . TRBV7-2 13 TGTGCCAGCAGATTAGATCGGTATTCACCCCTCCACTTT CASRLDRYSPLHF
. TRBJ1-5 . TRBV21-1 17 TGTGCCAGCAGCAAAGAGTTTGAGGGGGATACGGATCAGCCCCAGCATTTT CASSKEFEGDTDQPQHF
once TRBJ1-2 . TRBV7-9 16 TGTGCCAGCATCGAAATAGGTTACCAGGTTCTCGGCGGCTACACCTTC CASIEIGYQVLGGYTF
. TRBJ2-6 . TRBV7-9 16 TGTGCCAGCAGCTTATACGGGGGCTCTGGGGCCAACGTCCTGACTTTC CASSLYGGSGANVLTF
. TRBJ1-4 . TRBV29-1 13 TGCAGCGTTGTCGGGTGGGGGGGCGAAAAACTGTTTTTT CSVVGWGGEKLFF
once TRBJ2-2 TRBD2 TRBV7-2 16 TGTGCCAGCAGCCCGACTAGCGGGGGATACACCGGGGAGCTGTTTTTT CASSPTSGGYTGELFF
. TRBJ1-4 TRBD1 TRBV19 14 TGTGCCAGTAGGCCGACAGGGGCCCCTGAAAAACTGTTTTTT CASRPTGAPEKLFF
. TRBJ1-6 TRBD1 TRBV27 15 TGTGCCAGCAGCAGAGGGGGCACCTATAATTCACCCCTCCACTTT CASSRGGTYNSPLHF
. TRBJ1-2 TRBD1 TRBV19 15 TGTGCCAGTAGTGCCCGACAGGGTTTGGGGCATGGCTACACCTTC CASSARQGLGHGYTF
. TRBJ1-3 . TRBV6-1 14 TGTGCCAGCAGGGAACAGGACTCTGGAAACACCATATATTTT CASREQDSGNTIYF
. TRBJ2-5 TRBD2 TRBV2 17 TGTGCCAGCAGTTCAAAGAGTAGCGGGGGGTACCAAGAGACCCAGTACTTC CASSSKSSGGYQETQYF
. TRBJ2-7 TRBD1 TRBV7-6 15 TGTGCCAGCAGCTTATCGGGGACAGGGGCAATCGAGCAGTACTTC CASSLSGTGAIEQYF
few TRBJ1-6 TRBD1 TRBV19 14 TGTGCCAGTATCGGACAGGGATTTAATTCACCCCTCCACTTT CASIGQGFNSPLHF
. TRBJ2-7 TRBD1 TRBV27 15 TGTGCCAGCAGACTCGGGACAGGGGCCTTCTACGAGCAGTACTTC CASRLGTGAFYEQYF
. TRBJ1-2 TRBD1 TRBV14 16 TGTGCCAGCGCCGGGACAGGGATCCTATCAAACTATGGCTACACCTTC CASAGTGILSNYGYTF
. TRBJ2-5 . TRBV7-2 15 TGTGCCAGCAGCAGACAGACAGGATTTCAAGAGACCCAGTACTTC CASSRQTGFQETQYF
. TRBJ1-4 TRBD1 TRBV7-2 15 TGTGCCAGCAGCTCCAACACAGGGGCAAGGGAAAAACTGTTTTTT CASSSNTGAREKLFF
. TRBJ1-4 . TRBV28 11 TGTGCCAGCAGTATACAGGGCAAACTGTTTTTT CASSIQGKLFF
large TRBJ2-2 . TRBV11-3 17 TGTGCCAGCAGCCAGCATAAGTACAGAGCTAACACCGGGGAGCTGTTTTTT CASSQHKYRANTGELFF
. TRBJ1-1 . TRBV2 14 TGTGCCAGCAGGTTGCTACCGGTGAACACTGAAGCTTTCTTT CASRLLPVNTEAFF
. TRBJ1-1 TRBD1 TRBV7-9 18 TGTGCCAGCAGCTTAGGGGGCGGGACAGGGGCCATGAACACTGAAGCTTTCTTT CASSLGGGTGAMNTEAFF
. TRBJ2-3 TRBD2 TRBV3-1/TRBV3-2 16 TGTGCCAGCAGCCAAGCTGGACTAGCGGGCACAGATACGCAGTATTTT CASSQAGLAGTDTQYF
once TRBJ1-2 TRBD1 TRBV2 13 TGTGCCAGCTCAGGGGGCGGGAACTATGGCTACACCTTC CASSGGGNYGYTF
once TRBJ1-3 . TRBV18 14 TGTGCCAGCACCACGGGGGGATCAGGAAACACCATATATTTT CASTTGGSGNTIYF
. TRBJ2-4 . TRBV27 17 TGTGCCAGCAGTTCCCCCCGTAGGGGCCTAGCCAAAAACATTCAGTACTTC CASSSPRRGLAKNIQYF
. TRBJ2-5 TRBD1 TRBV2 14 TGTGCCAGCATCTACAGGGGTGGGGGAGAGACCCAGTACTTC CASIYRGGGETQYF
. TRBJ2-5 . TRBV7-6 15 TGTGCCAGCAGCCGCGGGACAGCGACCCAAGAGACCCAGTACTTC CASSRGTATQETQYF
. TRBJ1-4 . TRBV7-8 13 TGTGCCAGCAGCTTAGGTGGGGAGGCAAAACTGTTTTTT CASSLGGEAKLFF
few TRBJ1-1 TRBD1 TRBV6-5 14 TGTGCCAGCAGTTTGGACAGGTCGAACACTGAAGCTTTCTTT CASSLDRSNTEAFF
. TRBJ1-5 TRBD1 TRBV19 16 TGTGCCAGTAGTAAACTGCCGGGACAGCCCAATCAGCCCCAGCATTTT CASSKLPGQPNQPQHF
. TRBJ2-7 . TRBV12-3/TRBV12-4 12 TGTGCCAGCAGCCTCGGAGGGCACGAGCAGTACTTC CASSLGGHEQYF
. TRBJ1-4 . TRBV6-5 14 TGTGCCAGCAGTTTTGACAGAACTAATGAAAAACTGTTTTTT CASSFDRTNEKLFF
once TRBJ1-1 . TRBV7-8 13 TGTGCCAGCAGCTTACCACAGAGCACTGAAGCTTTCTTT CASSLPQSTEAFF
. TRBJ2-7 TRBD2 TRBV2 15 TGTGCCAGCAGTGGATCGGGGGGAATTTCCTACGAGCAGTACTTC CASSGSGGISYEQYF
. TRBJ1-1 . TRBV9 14 TGTGCCAGCAGCGCAATGACAGGGAACACTGAAGCTTTCTTT CASSAMTGNTEAFF
. TRBJ2-2 TRBD2 TRBV3-1/TRBV3-2 16 TGTGCCAGCAGCCTGGAGCGGGGGACGAACACCGGGGAGCTGTTTTTT CASSLERGTNTGELFF
few TRBJ2-1 TRBD2 TRBV6-4 16 TGTGCCAGCAGTGACTCCGGGACTAGTGACAACAATGAGCAGTTCTTC CASSDSGTSDNNEQFF
once TRBJ1-2 TRBD1 TRBV6-5 14 TGTGCCAGCAGAAGAAGCAGACAGGGAGTAGGCTACACCTTC CASRRSRQGVGYTF
. TRBJ2-3 . TRBV6-1 16 TGTGCCAGCAGTGAATTCGCGGGGGCTAGCACAGATACGCAGTATTTT CASSEFAGASTDTQYF
. TRBJ2-7 . TRBV2 11 TGTGCCAGCACCAGGACTGGGTGGCAGTACTTC CASTRTGWQYF
. TRBJ1-3 . TRBV30 12 TGTGCCTGGAAACAGTCTGGAAACACCATATATTTT CAWKQSGNTIYF
once TRBJ1-2 . TRBV6-5 13 TGTGCCAGCAGTTACGCGGGACTTCGGGGCTACACCTTC CASSYAGLRGYTF
. TRBJ2-7 TRBD2 TRBV5-4 16 TGTGCCAGCAGCGGCGGACTAGCGGGGGGCTCCTACGAGCAGTACTTC CASSGGLAGGSYEQYF
once TRBJ2-2 . TRBV18 13 TGTGCCAGCTCACCACCTCTCACCGGGGAGCTGTTTTTT CASSPPLTGELFF
. TRBJ1-3 . TRBV19 15 TGTGCCAGTCGATCCCAGGGTAGCTCTGGAAACACCATATATTTT CASRSQGSSGNTIYF
. TRBJ2-7 TRBD1 TRBV29-1 15 TGCAGCGTAGAAGGCATAACAGGGGTCGGTTACGAGCAGTACTTC CSVEGITGVGYEQYF
once TRBJ2-3 . TRBV11-3 12 TGTGCCAGCAGCCCGGGAGAAGGTACGCAGTATTTT CASSPGEGTQYF
. TRBJ1-1 . TRBV10-2 11 TGCGCCAGCAGTGAAAACAGTGAAGCTTTCTTT CASSENSEAFF
. TRBJ1-5 . TRBV7-2 17 TGTGCCAGCAGCCTTACCGGGACACCCTTCAGCAATCAGCCCCAGCATTTT CASSLTGTPFSNQPQHF
. TRBJ1-1 . TRBV7-8 14 TGTGCCAGCAGCCCTCGACAGGAGGTCACTGAAGCTTTCTTT CASSPRQEVTEAFF
. TRBJ1-2 TRBD1 TRBV29-1 10 TGCAGCGTGTCGTTAGGACAGGGCTCCTTC CSVSLGQGSF
. TRBJ1-1 . TRBV9 16 TGTGCCAGCAGCTCAACTATACCAGGGCGCAACACTGAAGCTTTCTTT CASSSTIPGRNTEAFF
once TRBJ1-1 TRBD1 TRBV18 14 TGTGCCAGCTCACGGGACAGGGGAGATACTGAAGCTTTCTTT CASSRDRGDTEAFF